This T cell receptor (beta chain) is from a study of T cells expressing NK-cell markers. Study at large: Among the eight sequenced donors, seven tested HCMV-seropositive and one tested seronegative. Study-wide results and caveats: In a handful of donors, dominant CD3+CD56+NKG2C+ clones formed 1.0-7.0% of CD8+ cells. A few donors' CD3+CD56-NKG2C+ cells were dominated by the same clonotypes.

In the case of this clonotype: Its specificity is not known.

TCRdb re-called the 5' RACE reads; one entry per CDR3 protein, DNA not given. Its table records about 550,000 distinct CDR3 sequences. The TCR comes from a man aged 18 to 35 in good health. The specimen sequenced was blood T cells: a sorted CD56 or NKG2C T cell subset, CD4+ or CD8+ T cells, or bulk PBMC T cells (not recorded which).

The CDR3 protein is CASSDLDGRRVEQYF. V and J are TRBV4-2 and TRBJ2-7; the TCRdb call, TRBD2, lacks DNA for checking. This CDR3 contains 15 residues. Germline V gives CDR1 LGHNA, CDR2 YNFKEQ.